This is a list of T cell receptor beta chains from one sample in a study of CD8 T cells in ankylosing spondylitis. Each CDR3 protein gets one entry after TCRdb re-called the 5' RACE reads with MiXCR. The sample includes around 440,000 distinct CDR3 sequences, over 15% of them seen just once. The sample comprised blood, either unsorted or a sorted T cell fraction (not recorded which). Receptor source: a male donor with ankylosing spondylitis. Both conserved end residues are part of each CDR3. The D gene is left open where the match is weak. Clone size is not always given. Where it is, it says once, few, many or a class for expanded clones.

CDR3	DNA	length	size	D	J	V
CASSGTQGSGNTIYF	TGTGCCAGCTCGGGAACACAGGGCTCTGGAAACACCATATATTTT	15	.	.	TRBJ1-3	TRBV18
CASAVAGTDTQYF	TGTGCCAGCGCCGTGGCGGGGACAGATACGCAGTATTTT	13	.	.	TRBJ2-3	TRBV12-3/TRBV12-4
CASILWGAAGELFF	TGTGCCAGCATCTTATGGGGGGCCGCGGGGGAGCTGTTTTTT	14	.	.	TRBJ2-2	TRBV12-3/TRBV12-4
CASSRDSNLYGYTF	TGTGCCAGCAGCAGGGACAGTAACCTTTATGGCTACACCTTC	14	few	TRBD1	TRBJ1-2	TRBV6-1
CASGLRRTDPNYGYTF	TGTGCTAGTGGTCTCCGTCGGACAGACCCTAACTATGGCTACACCTTC	16	.	.	TRBJ1-2	TRBV12-5
CASRPGQAGYGYTF	TGTGCCAGCAGACCCGGACAGGCTGGCTATGGCTACACCTTC	14	few	TRBD1	TRBJ1-2	TRBV28
CASSLATGFWGNQPQHF	TGTGCCAGCAGCTTGGCAACAGGGTTTTGGGGCAATCAGCCCCAGCATTTT	17	few	.	TRBJ1-5	TRBV5-7
CSAERGASATYEQYF	TGCAGTGCGGAAAGAGGGGCTAGCGCGACCTACGAGCAGTACTTC	15	.	.	TRBJ2-7	TRBV20-1
CASSLVAGPNYGYTF	TGCGCCAGCAGCTTGGTTGCAGGCCCCAACTATGGCTACACCTTC	15	few	.	TRBJ1-2	TRBV5-1
CASSEYSADTQYF	TGTGCCAGCAGTGAATATAGTGCAGATACGCAGTATTTT	13	.	.	TRBJ2-3	TRBV6-1
CASRKPTSGANVLTF	TGTGCCAGCCGTAAACCCACCTCTGGGGCCAACGTCCTGACTTTC	15	.	.	TRBJ2-6	TRBV28
CASRGEPNSPLHF	TGTGCCAGCAGAGGAGAGCCGAATTCACCCCTCCACTTT	13	few	.	TRBJ1-6	TRBV2
CASSISGGFYNEQFF	TGTGCCAGTAGTATATCGGGGGGGTTCTACAATGAGCAGTTCTTC	15	.	TRBD2	TRBJ2-1	TRBV19
CASSLWTTSTDTQYF	TGCGCCAGCAGCCTCTGGACCACTAGCACAGATACGCAGTATTTT	15	few	.	TRBJ2-3	TRBV5-1
CASSFGGSQGTDTQYF	TGCGCCAGCAGCTTCGGGGGCTCCCAGGGGACAGATACGCAGTATTTT	16	.	.	TRBJ2-3	TRBV5-1
CAWTGRTGTQYF	TGTGCCTGGACCGGGCGGACAGGGACGCAGTATTTT	12	.	TRBD1	TRBJ2-3	TRBV30
CASSPRQGAKETQYF	TGTGCCAGCAGCCCTCGACAGGGGGCGAAAGAGACCCAGTACTTC	15	many	TRBD1	TRBJ2-5	TRBV7-2
CASSIGDRPQETQYF	TGCGCCAGCAGCATAGGGGACAGACCCCAAGAGACCCAGTACTTC	15	.	TRBD1	TRBJ2-5	TRBV5-1
CASSNRLAGEETQYF	TGTGCCAGTAGTAACCGACTAGCGGGTGAAGAGACCCAGTACTTC	15	.	TRBD2	TRBJ2-5	TRBV19
CASSLGPVGAAISDTQYF	TGTGCCAGCAGCTTAGGTCCGGTTGGGGCGGCGATTTCAGATACGCAGTATTTT	18	many	.	TRBJ2-3	TRBV11-2
CASSPGVLAEETQYF	TGTGCCAGCAGCCCGGGGGTGCTAGCGGAAGAGACCCAGTACTTC	15	.	TRBD2	TRBJ2-5	TRBV5-4
CASRVGSGGTEAFF	TGTGCCAGCAGAGTCGGGTCAGGGGGCACTGAAGCTTTCTTT	14	many	TRBD1	TRBJ1-1	TRBV25-1
CASSYSRLAGGTGELFF	TGTGCCAGCAGTTACTCCCGGCTAGCGGGGGGAACCGGGGAGCTGTTTTTT	17	few	TRBD2	TRBJ2-2	TRBV6-5
CASSLGGRGQRGEQYF	TGCGCCAGCAGCTTGGGTGGCAGGGGACAAAGAGGCGAGCAGTACTTC	16	.	.	TRBJ2-7	TRBV5-1
CASRDNYEQYF	TGCGCCAGCAGGGACAACTACGAGCAGTACTTC	11	.	.	TRBJ2-7	TRBV5-1
CASREDREAEAFF	TGCGCCAGCAGAGAAGACAGGGAGGCTGAAGCTTTCTTT	13	.	TRBD1	TRBJ1-1	TRBV5-1
CATSDPGQARNEQFF	TGTGCCACCAGTGACCCGGGACAGGCAAGAAATGAGCAGTTCTTC	15	.	TRBD1	TRBJ2-1	TRBV24-1
CASSEAWRTGDTEAFF	TGTGCCAGCAGTGAAGCATGGAGGACAGGGGACACTGAAGCTTTCTTT	16	.	TRBD1	TRBJ1-1	TRBV6-1
CASSVGTNYNSPLHF	TGCGCCAGCAGCGTCGGGACAAACTATAATTCACCCCTCCACTTT	15	few	.	TRBJ1-6	TRBV5-1
CAISESVPGLREQFF	TGTGCCATCAGTGAGTCGGTGCCAGGGCTACGGGAGCAGTTCTTC	15	few	.	TRBJ2-1	TRBV10-3
CASRKGVSGNTIYF	TGTGCCAGCAGAAAGGGCGTCTCTGGAAACACCATATATTTT	14	few	.	TRBJ1-3	TRBV6-1
CASSVVSGDTQYF	TGTGCCAGCAGCGTAGTCTCCGGGGATACGCAGTATTTT	13	.	.	TRBJ2-3	TRBV9
CASSPGGSTEAFF	TGCGCCAGCAGTCCCGGGGGAAGCACTGAAGCTTTCTTT	13	.	.	TRBJ1-1	TRBV5-1
CAWGTDKNTEAFF	TGTGCCTGGGGGACAGACAAGAACACTGAAGCTTTCTTT	13	.	TRBD1	TRBJ1-1	TRBV30
CASSLSGRVEQFF	TGTGCCAGCAGTTTAAGCGGGAGGGTTGAGCAGTTCTTC	13	few	TRBD2	TRBJ2-1	TRBV28
CASSTTSGDRTDTQYF	TGTGCCAGCAGCACGACTAGCGGGGATCGCACAGATACGCAGTATTTT	16	few	.	TRBJ2-3	TRBV21-1
CASSRGQGGSFTEAFF	TGCGCCAGCAGCAGGGGACAGGGGGGCTCCTTCACTGAAGCTTTCTTT	16	few	TRBD1	TRBJ1-1	TRBV5-1
CASSLAGKGVGTEAFF	TGCGCCAGCAGCTTGGCCGGCAAAGGGGTGGGCACTGAAGCTTTCTTT	16	.	.	TRBJ1-1	TRBV5-1
CASSHTGPPGSEKLFF	TGCGCCAGCAGCCACACCGGACCGCCCGGGAGTGAAAAACTGTTTTTT	16	.	.	TRBJ1-4	TRBV4-1
CASSYGTGMNTEAFF	TGTGCCAGCAGCTATGGGACAGGCATGAACACTGAAGCTTTCTTT	15	.	TRBD1	TRBJ1-1	TRBV7-9
CASSLMPASGNTIYF	TGTGCCAGCAGCTTAATGCCAGCTTCTGGAAACACCATATATTTT	15	.	.	TRBJ1-3	TRBV7-3
CASSRTGTPPYGEAFF	TGTGCCAGCAGCCGAACTGGGACACCCCCTTACGGAGAAGCTTTCTTT	16	few	.	TRBJ1-1	TRBV6-1
CASSAPGLAGYNEQFF	TGTGCCAGCAGTGCTCCGGGACTAGCGGGGTACAATGAGCAGTTCTTC	16	few	TRBD2	TRBJ2-1	TRBV6-2/TRBV6-3
CSADLAGDYEQYF	TGCAGTGCTGATCTAGCGGGGGACTACGAGCAGTACTTC	13	.	TRBD2	TRBJ2-7	TRBV20-1
CASSQAGEVNTEAFF	TGTGCCAGCAGCCAAGCCGGGGAAGTGAACACTGAAGCTTTCTTT	15	many	.	TRBJ1-1	TRBV3-1
CASSFHNEQFF	TGTGCCAGCAGCTTCCACAATGAGCAGTTCTTC	11	many	.	TRBJ2-1	TRBV7-9
CASSYRANEQFF	TGTGCCAGCAGTTACAGGGCTAATGAGCAGTTCTTC	12	few	.	TRBJ2-1	TRBV6-5
CASRAGVDTEAFF	TGCGCCAGCAGGGCGGGGGTGGACACTGAAGCTTTCTTT	13	few	.	TRBJ1-1	TRBV5-1
CASSLGGDGTANIQYF	TGCGCCAGCAGCCTGGGGGGGGACGGGACAGCAAACATTCAGTACTTC	16	few	.	TRBJ2-4	TRBV5-1
CSVGVSGGPLHF	TGCAGCGTTGGGGTCAGCGGGGGGCCCCTCCACTTT	12	.	.	TRBJ1-6	TRBV29-1
CAALADSYNEQFF	TGTGCCGCACTAGCGGACTCCTACAATGAGCAGTTCTTC	13	.	TRBD2	TRBJ2-1	TRBV30
CASSQRFPALPEDEQFF	TGTGCCAGCAGCCAAAGGTTCCCAGCGCTCCCTGAGGACGAGCAGTTCTTC	17	.	.	TRBJ2-1	TRBV3-1
CARRPYIYGYTF	TGCGCCAGGCGACCCTACATCTATGGCTACACCTTC	12	few	.	TRBJ1-2	TRBV5-1
CSAFNRERGYTF	TGCAGTGCTTTCAACAGGGAGCGCGGCTACACCTTC	12	.	.	TRBJ1-2	TRBV20-1
CASAGGVTGEDGYTF	TGTGCCAGCGCGGGGGGGGTAACAGGCGAAGATGGCTACACCTTC	15	few	.	TRBJ1-2	TRBV27
CASSFPSGGTYEQYF	TGTGCCAGCAGCTTCCCTAGCGGGGGTACCTACGAGCAGTACTTC	15	.	TRBD2	TRBJ2-7	TRBV11-2
CASSQAQDRISYEQYF	TGTGCCAGCAGCCAAGCACAGGACAGGATTTCCTACGAGCAGTACTTC	16	few	TRBD1	TRBJ2-7	TRBV3-1